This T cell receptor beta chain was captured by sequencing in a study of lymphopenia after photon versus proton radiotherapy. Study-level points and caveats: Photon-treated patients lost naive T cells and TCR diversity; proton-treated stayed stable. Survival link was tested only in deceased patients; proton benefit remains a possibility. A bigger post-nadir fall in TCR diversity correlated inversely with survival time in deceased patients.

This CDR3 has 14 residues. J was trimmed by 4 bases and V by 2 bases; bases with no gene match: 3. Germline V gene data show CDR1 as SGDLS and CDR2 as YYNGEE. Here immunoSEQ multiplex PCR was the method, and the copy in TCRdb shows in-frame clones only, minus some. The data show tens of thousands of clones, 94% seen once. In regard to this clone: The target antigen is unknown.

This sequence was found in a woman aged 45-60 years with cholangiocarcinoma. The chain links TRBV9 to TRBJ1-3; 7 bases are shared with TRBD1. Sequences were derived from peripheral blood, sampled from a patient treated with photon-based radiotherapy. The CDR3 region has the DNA TGTGCCAGCAGCGTTCAGGGGGAAGGAAACACCATATATTTT. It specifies CASSVQGEGNTIYF. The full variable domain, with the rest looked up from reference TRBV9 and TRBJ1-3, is DSGVTQTPKHLITATGQRVTLRCSPRSGDLSVYWYQQSLDQGLQFLIQYYNGEERAKGNILERFSAQQFPDLHSELNLSSLELGDSALYFCASSVQGEGNTIYFGEGSWLTVV.